This TCR beta chain derives from a study of blood T cell repertoires in COVID-19 (dated by TCRdb to the early 2020s). Study-wide context: The collaborator samples originated in the United States, Italy and Spain and spanned the acute and convalescent phases of COVID-19. Samples came from the ongoing ImmuneRACE study (first 160 participants) plus 1,254 subjects from 6 global collaborators. A de-identified subject ID, COVID-19 status, age in years and sex were almost always included in the sample metadata. The repertoires were released in a freely available public database meant as a resource for research on the immune response to SARS-CoV-2. Where available, HLA class I and class II types were taken from metadata supplied by the sample provider and were not determined by assay-based typing. The prospective study material was composed of cDNA or gDNA derived from T cells, B-cell-depleted T cells, or PBMCs. Subjects who had been exposed to COVID-19, were actively infected with it, or had recovered from it provided the deeply sampled blood TCRbeta repertoires that made up the dataset.

The investigation overall reported the following: The quantity of clinical and demographic metadata differed by source and by participant and was supplied without curation.

Samples from volunteer blood donors who had recovered from COVID-19 were contributed by a second Seattle source. Each collaborating institution followed its own protocols to collect whole blood in K2EDTA tubes. For TCRbeta analysis, collaborators shipped samples in one of three forms: frozen whole blood, isolated PBMCs, or DNA extracted from either of those sample types. This clone occurred once. It has no known antigen specificity. No much larger clonotype is one base removed from it; base qualities were not supplied. TCRbeta CDR3 regions were amplified from genomic DNA using the immunoSEQ Assay, a bias-controlled multiplex PCR. The published analysis was carried out like this. Nucleated cell counts per sample were estimated from amplification of reference gene primers within the assay. To quantify the absolute abundance of each unique TCRbeta CDR3 rearrangement, sequence reads were collapsed and filtered. For each sample, productive Simpson clonality was calculated as the square root of Simpson's diversity index across productive rearrangements. The clones in this table, taken by TCRdb from immuneACCESS, are in-frame only. Not every clone is retained; where verified, under half of the shortfall comes from an unresolved V gene, and the cause of the rest is unknown. V and J calls and clone size follow that table, whereas D and trimming were derived from the DNA. The sample includes roughly 300,000 clones, with 89% observed a single time. Jointly, the top ten make up under 6.5% of the sample.

Between the V and J ends, shortened by 6 bases and 8 bases respectively, the junction contains 13 bases. Spanning cysteine to phenylalanine, the CDR3 consists of 11 amino acids. The sequence is cut down to CDR3 DNA, 33 bases in frame from base 1. Via the germline V gene (reference sequence), CDR1 is DFQATT and CDR2 SNEGSKA. Sequenced: peripheral blood. This chain joins TRBV20-1 to TRBJ2-5; TRBD1 is a possible D gene, resting on 6 matching bases. The receptor's source is a man younger than 30 who had recovered from COVID-19. CDR3 region: CSAMRGLTQYF. The DNA sequence is TGCAGTGCGATGAGGGGGTTAACCCAGTACTTC.